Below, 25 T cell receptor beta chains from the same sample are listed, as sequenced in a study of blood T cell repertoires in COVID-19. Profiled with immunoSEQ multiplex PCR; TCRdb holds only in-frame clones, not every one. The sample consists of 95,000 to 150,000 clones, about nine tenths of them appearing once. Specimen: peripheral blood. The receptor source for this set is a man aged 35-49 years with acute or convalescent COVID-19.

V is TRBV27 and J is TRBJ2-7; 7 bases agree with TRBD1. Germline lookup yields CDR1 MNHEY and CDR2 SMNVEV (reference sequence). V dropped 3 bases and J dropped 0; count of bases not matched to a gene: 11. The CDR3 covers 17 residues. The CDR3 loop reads CASSFLVQGPGSYEQYF. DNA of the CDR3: TGTGCCAGCAGTTTCCTTGTACAGGGGCCTGGCTCCTACGAGCAGTACTTC.

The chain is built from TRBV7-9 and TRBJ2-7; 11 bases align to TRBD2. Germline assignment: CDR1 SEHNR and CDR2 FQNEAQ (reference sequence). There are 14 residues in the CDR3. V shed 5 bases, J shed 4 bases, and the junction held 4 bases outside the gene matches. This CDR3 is CASSPRTSGYEQYF. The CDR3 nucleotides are TGTGCCAGCAGCCCGCGGACTAGCGGGTACGAGCAGTACTTC.

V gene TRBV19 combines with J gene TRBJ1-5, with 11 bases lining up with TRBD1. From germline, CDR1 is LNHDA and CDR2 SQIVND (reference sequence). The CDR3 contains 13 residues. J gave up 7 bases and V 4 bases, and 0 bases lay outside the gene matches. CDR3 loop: CASSRDRGQPQHF. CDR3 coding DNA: TGTGCCAGTAGTAGGGACAGGGGGCAGCCCCAGCATTTT.

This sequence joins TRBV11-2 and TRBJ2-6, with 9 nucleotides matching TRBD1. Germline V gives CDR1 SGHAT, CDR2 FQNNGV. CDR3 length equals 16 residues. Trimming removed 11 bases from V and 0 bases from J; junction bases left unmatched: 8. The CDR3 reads CAGRWDRDSGANVLTF. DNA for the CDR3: TGTGCCGGCCGTTGGGACAGGGACTCTGGGGCCAACGTCCTGACTTTC.

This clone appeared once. Written as DNA, the CDR3 is TGCAGTGCTAGTACAGGGGCTATTAGATATGGCTACACCTTC. It is translated as CSASTGAIRYGYTF. The V gene is TRBV20-1, the J gene TRBJ1-2, with 7 bases matching TRBD1. V gave up 3 bases and J gave up 5 bases; unmatched junction bases: 9. Germline CDR1 DFQATT, CDR2 SNEGSKA (reference sequence). The CDR3 loop spans 14 amino acids.

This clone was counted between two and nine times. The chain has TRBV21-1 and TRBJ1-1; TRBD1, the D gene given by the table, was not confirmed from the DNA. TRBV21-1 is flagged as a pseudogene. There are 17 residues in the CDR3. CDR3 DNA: TGTGCCAGCAGCAGACCGGGACAGGGGTTAGGGCGGACTGAAGCTTTCTTT. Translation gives CASSRPGQGLGRTEAFF.

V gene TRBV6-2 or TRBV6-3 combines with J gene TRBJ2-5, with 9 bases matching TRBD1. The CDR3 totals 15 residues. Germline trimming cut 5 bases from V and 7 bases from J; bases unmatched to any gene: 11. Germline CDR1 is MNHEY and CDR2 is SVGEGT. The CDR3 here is CASSTQGASIGTQYF. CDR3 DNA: TGTGCCAGCAGTACACAGGGGGCCTCGATTGGGACCCAGTACTTC.

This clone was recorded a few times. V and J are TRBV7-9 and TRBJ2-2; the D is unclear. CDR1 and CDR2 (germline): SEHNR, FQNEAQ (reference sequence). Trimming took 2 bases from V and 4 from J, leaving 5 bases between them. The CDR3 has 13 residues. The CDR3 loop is CASSLRVTGELFF. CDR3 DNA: TGTGCCAGCAGCTTAAGAGTCACCGGGGAGCTGTTTTTT.

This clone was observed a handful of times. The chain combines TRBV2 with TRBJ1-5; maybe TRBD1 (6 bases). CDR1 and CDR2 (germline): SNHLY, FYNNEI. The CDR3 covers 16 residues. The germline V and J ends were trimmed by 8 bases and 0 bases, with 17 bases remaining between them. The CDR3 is CASGGGRSFSNQPQHF. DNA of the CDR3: TGTGCCAGCGGGGGGGGCAGGAGCTTTAGCAATCAGCCCCAGCATTTT.

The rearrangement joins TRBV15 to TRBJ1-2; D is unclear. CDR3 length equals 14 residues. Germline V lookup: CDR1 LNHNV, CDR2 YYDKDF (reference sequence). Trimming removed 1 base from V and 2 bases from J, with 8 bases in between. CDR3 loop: CATSRVPGNYGYTF. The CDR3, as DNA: TGTGCCACCAGCAGAGTCCCGGGGAACTATGGCTACACCTTC. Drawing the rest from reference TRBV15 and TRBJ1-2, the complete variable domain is DAMVIQNPRYQVTQFGKPVTLSCSQTLNHNVMYWYQQKSSQAPKLLFHYYDKDFNNEADTPDNFQSRRPNTSFCFLDIRSPGLGDTAMYLCATSRVPGNYGYTFGSGTRLTVV.

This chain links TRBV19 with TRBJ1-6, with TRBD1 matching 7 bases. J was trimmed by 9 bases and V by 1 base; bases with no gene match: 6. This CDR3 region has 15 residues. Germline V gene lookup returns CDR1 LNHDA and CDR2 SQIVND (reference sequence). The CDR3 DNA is TGTGCCAGTAGTATAGGGGCAGGGGGAAGTTCACCCCTCCACTTT. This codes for CASSIGAGGSSPLHF.

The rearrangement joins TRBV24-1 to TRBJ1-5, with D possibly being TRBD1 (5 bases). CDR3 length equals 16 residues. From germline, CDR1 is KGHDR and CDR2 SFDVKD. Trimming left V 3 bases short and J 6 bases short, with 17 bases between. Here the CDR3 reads CATSDATGPLSQPQHF. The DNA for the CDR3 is TGTGCCACCAGTGATGCTACAGGACCCCTCAGTCAGCCCCAGCATTTT.

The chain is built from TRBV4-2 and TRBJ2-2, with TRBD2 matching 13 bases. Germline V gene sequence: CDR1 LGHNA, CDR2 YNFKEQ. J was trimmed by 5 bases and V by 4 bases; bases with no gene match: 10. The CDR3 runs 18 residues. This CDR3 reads CASSPDVPGLAGTGELFF. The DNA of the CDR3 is TGTGCCAGCAGCCCAGATGTCCCGGGACTAGCGGGAACCGGGGAGCTGTTTTTT.

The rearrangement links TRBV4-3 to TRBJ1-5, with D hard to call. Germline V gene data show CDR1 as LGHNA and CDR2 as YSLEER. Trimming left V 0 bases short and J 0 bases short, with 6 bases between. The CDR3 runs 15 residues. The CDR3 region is CASSQDLNSNQPQHF. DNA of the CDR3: TGCGCCAGCAGCCAAGATCTTAATAGCAATCAGCCCCAGCATTTT.

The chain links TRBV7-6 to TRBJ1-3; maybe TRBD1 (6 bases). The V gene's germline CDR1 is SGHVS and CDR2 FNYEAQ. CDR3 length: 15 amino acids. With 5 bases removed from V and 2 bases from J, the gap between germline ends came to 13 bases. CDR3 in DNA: TGTGCCAGCAGCACCCCTAACAGGGCTGGAAACACCATATATTTT. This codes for CASSTPNRAGNTIYF.

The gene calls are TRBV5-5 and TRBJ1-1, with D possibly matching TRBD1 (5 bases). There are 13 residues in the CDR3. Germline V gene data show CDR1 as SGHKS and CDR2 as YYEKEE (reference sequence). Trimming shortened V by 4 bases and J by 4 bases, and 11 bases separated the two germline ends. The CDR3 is CASSADSFTEAFF. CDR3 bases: TGTGCCAGCAGCGCCGACAGCTTCACTGAAGCTTTCTTT.

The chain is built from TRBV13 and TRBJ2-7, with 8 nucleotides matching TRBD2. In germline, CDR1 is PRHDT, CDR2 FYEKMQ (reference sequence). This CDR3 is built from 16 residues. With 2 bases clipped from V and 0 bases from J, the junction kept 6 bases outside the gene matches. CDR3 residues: CASSLTLAGTSYEQYF. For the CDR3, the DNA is TGTGCCAGCAGCTTAACCCTAGCGGGCACCTCCTACGAGCAGTACTTC.

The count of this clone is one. CDR3 amino acids: CASSHHREGSYNEQFF. DNA of the CDR3: TGCGCCAGCAGCCACCACAGGGAGGGGTCCTACAATGAGCAGTTCTTC. This chain uses TRBV4-1 with TRBJ2-1; weak D call: TRBD2 (7 bases). Germline values: CDR1 MGHRA, CDR2 YSYEKL. The V gene lost 3 bases and the J gene lost 1 base, with 13 bases spanning the gap. The CDR3 covers 16 residues.

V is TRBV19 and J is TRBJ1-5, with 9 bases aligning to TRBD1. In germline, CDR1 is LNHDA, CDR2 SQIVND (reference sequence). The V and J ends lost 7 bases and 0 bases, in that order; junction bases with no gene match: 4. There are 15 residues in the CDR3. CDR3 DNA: TGTGCCAGTAAGGGACAGGGATATAGCAATCAGCCCCAGCATTTT. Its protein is CASKGQGYSNQPQHF.

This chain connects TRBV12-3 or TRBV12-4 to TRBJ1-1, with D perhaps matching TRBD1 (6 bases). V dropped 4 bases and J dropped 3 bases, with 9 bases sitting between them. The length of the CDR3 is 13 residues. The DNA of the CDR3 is TGTGCCAGCAGTTCACAGGGCCACACTGAAGCTTTCTTT. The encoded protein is CASSSQGHTEAFF.

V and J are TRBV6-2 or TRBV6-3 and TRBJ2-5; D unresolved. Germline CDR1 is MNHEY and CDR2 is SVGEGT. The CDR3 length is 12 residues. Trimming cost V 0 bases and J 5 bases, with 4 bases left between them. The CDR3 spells CASSYSSETQYF. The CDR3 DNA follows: TGTGCCAGCAGTTACTCGAGCGAGACCCAGTACTTC.

As DNA, the CDR3 is TGTGCCAGCAGCAACAGGGGGATTGGTAATCAGCCCCAGCATTTT. Its translation: CASSNRGIGNQPQHF. The chain couples TRBV7-8 to TRBJ1-5; 8 bases align to TRBD1. V shed 5 bases, J shed 4 bases, and the junction held 7 bases outside the gene matches. Per germline, CDR1 SGHVS and CDR2 FQNEAQ. The CDR3 runs 15 residues. Supplemented by reference TRBV7-8 and TRBJ1-5, the full variable domain reads GAGVSQSPRYKVAKRGQDVALRCDPISGHVSLFWYQQALGQGPEFLTYFQNEAQLDKSGLPSDRFFAERPEGSVSTLKIQRTQQEDSAVYLCASSNRGIGNQPQHFGDGTRLSIL.

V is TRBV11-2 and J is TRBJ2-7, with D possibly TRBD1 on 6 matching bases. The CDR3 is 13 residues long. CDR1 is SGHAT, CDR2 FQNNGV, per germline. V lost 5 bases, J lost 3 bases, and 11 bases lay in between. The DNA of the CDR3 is TGTGCCAGCAGCCCGGGACACGTCTACGAGCAGTACTTC. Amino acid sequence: CASSPGHVYEQYF. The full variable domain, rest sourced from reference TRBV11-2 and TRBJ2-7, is EAGVAQSPRYKIIEKRQSVAFWCNPISGHATLYWYQQILGQGPKLLIQFQNNGVVDDSQLPKDRFSAERLKGVDSTLKIQPAKLEDSAVYLCASSPGHVYEQYFGPGTRLTVT.

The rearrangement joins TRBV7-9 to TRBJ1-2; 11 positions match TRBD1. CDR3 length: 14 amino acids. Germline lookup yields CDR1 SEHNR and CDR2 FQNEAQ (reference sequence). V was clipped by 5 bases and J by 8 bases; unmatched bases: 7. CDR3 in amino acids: CASSPRTGGIGYTF. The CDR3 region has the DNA TGTGCCAGCAGCCCGCGGACAGGGGGCATAGGCTACACCTTC.

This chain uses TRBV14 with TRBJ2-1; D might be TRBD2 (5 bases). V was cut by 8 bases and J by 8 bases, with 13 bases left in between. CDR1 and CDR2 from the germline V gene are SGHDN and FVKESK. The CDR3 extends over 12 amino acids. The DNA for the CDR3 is TGTGCCAGCGCAGGACTGTGGGATGAGCAGTTCTTC. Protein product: CASAGLWDEQFF.